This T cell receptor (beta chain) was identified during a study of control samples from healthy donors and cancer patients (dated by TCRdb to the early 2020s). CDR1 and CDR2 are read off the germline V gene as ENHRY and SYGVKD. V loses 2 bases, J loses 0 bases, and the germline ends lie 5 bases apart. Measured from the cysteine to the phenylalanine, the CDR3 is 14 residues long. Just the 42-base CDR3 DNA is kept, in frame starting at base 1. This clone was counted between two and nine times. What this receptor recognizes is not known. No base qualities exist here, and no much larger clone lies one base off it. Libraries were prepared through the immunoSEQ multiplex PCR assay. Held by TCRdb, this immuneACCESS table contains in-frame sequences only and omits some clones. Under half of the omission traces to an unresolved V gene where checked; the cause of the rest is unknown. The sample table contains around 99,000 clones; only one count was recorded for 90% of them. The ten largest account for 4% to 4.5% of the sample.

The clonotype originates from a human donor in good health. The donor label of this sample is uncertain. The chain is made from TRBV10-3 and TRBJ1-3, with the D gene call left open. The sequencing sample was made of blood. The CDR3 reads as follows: CAISEGLSGNTIYF. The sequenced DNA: TGTGCCATCAGTGAGGGTCTCTCTGGAAACACCATATATTTT.